This passage covers 8 T cell receptor beta chains from one sample sequenced in a study of blood T cell repertoires in COVID-19. The method was immunoSEQ multiplex PCR; TCRdb's version includes in-frame clones alone and lacks a portion of them. Counted here are about 200,000 clones, about 93% occurring once; the ten biggest clones make up 0.6% to 0.9%. Material: peripheral blood. The receptors come from a man in his thirties or forties with COVID-19, enrolled during active disease.

The CDR3 bases are TGTGCCAGCAGCTTGGTTGGGGCAAGGGTAGTGGAGCAGTACTTC. This gives the protein CASSLVGARVVEQYF. This chain links TRBV5-6 with TRBJ2-7, with D possibly being TRBD1 (5 bases). Germline values: CDR1 SGHDT, CDR2 YYEEEE. Trimming left V 0 bases short and J 7 bases short, with 17 bases between. The CDR3 contains 15 residues.

This chain links TRBV11-3 with TRBJ2-2; D not resolved. The V end was cut by 1 base, the J end by 5 bases, with 14 bases between. CDR1 is SGHNT, CDR2 YENEEA, per germline. The CDR3 has 16 residues. The CDR3 here is CASSLVSPTRTGELFF. CDR3 in DNA: TGTGCCAGCAGCTTAGTTTCCCCAACGAGGACCGGGGAGCTGTTTTTT.

CDR3 amino acids: CASSLEGGGTEAFF. As DNA, the CDR3 is TGTGCCAGCAGCTTGGAGGGCGGGGGCACTGAAGCTTTCTTT. This chain joins TRBV5-6 and TRBJ1-1, with D possibly matching TRBD1 (5 bases). The V end was cut by 0 bases, the J end by 4 bases, with 10 bases between. The germline V gene encodes CDR1 SGHDT and CDR2 YYEEEE. This CDR3 comprises 14 residues. Based on the CDR3 plus reference TRBV5-6 and TRBJ1-1, the full variable domain is DAGVTQSPTHLIKTRGQQVTLRCSPKSGHDTVSWYQQALGQGPQFIFQYYEEEERQRGNFPDRFSGHQFPNYSSELNVNALLLGDSALYLCASSLEGGGTEAFFGQGTRLTVV.

The chain recombines TRBV7-9 with TRBJ1-2; D ambiguous. This CDR3 contains 14 residues. Per the germline V gene, CDR1 is SEHNR and CDR2 is FQNEAQ (reference sequence). V lost 1 base, J lost 3 bases, and 9 bases lay in between. The CDR3 coding sequence is TGTGCCAGCAGCTTAGTATCAGAAGACTATGGCTACACCTTC. Its protein is CASSLVSEDYGYTF.

This rearrangement joins TRBV7-2 to TRBJ1-5; 9 nucleotides line up with TRBD1. This CDR3 is 14 amino acids long. V lost 8 bases, J lost 5 bases, and 7 bases stayed unmatched. From germline, CDR1 is SGHTA and CDR2 FQGNSA. The CDR3 spells CASGEDRGYQPQHF. In nucleotides, the CDR3 is TGTGCCAGCGGAGAGGACAGGGGCTATCAGCCCCAGCATTTT.

The chain employs TRBV10-3 and TRBJ1-1; 8 bases align to TRBD1. The CDR3 covers 15 residues. The germline V gene encodes CDR1 ENHRY and CDR2 SYGVKD. V trimming: 0 bases; J trimming: 2 bases; junction bases outside the gene matches: 2. The CDR3 DNA reads TGTGCCATCAGTGAGTCCCCAGGGGGCAACACTGAAGCTTTCTTT. Translated, it gives CAISESPGGNTEAFF.

The chain is built from TRBV13 and TRBJ1-2; tentatively, D is TRBD1 (6 bases). Deletions cut 4 bases from V and 8 bases from J, with 11 bases between. The CDR3 runs 12 residues. Germline V lookup: CDR1 PRHDT, CDR2 FYEKMQ (reference sequence). The CDR3 region is CASSSTGYGYTF. CDR3 bases: TGTGCCAGCAGCTCAACAGGGTACGGCTACACCTTC.

V gene TRBV14 combines with J gene TRBJ2-3; TRBD2 might be the D (7 bases). Trimming removed 1 base from V and 5 bases from J, with 19 bases in between. CDR1 and CDR2 (germline): SGHDN, FVKESK. The CDR3 has 17 amino acids. CDR3 DNA: TGTGCCAGCAGCCAAGTTTACCCGGGGGGCCCGGGAGATACGCAGTATTTT. This codes for CASSQVYPGGPGDTQYF.